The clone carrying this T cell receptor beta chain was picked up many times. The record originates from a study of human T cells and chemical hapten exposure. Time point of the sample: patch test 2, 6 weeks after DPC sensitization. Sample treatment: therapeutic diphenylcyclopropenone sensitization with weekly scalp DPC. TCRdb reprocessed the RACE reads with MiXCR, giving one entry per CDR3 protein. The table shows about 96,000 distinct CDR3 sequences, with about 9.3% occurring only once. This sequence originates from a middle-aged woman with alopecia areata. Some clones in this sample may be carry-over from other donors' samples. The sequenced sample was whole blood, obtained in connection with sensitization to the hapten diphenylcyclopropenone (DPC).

DNA of the CDR3: TGTGCCACCGGACGGGATGGGAACACTGAAGCTTTCTTT. Amino acids: CATGRDGNTEAFF. The chain joins TRBV6-5 to TRBJ1-1, with unresolved D. The CDR3 has 13 residues. Germline-derived CDR1 and CDR2 are MNHEY and SVGAGI. V gave up 10 bases and J gave up 1 base, with 13 bases separating them.